The 14 T cell receptor beta chains below all came from one sample that was sequenced in a study of response to subunit inactivated influenza vaccine. TCRdb redid the calling of the RT-PCR reads with MiXCR, one entry per CDR3 protein. The sample yields more than 450,000 distinct CDR3 sequences, approximately 12% seen once. The sequences come from PBMCs from blood, collected on the day of vaccination. All receptors come from a man in his fifties or sixties who received an inactivated influenza vaccine.

This clonotype came up a few times. The CDR3 reads CASSSRTSGRETQYF. The CDR3, as DNA: TGTGCCAGCAGCTCCAGGACTAGCGGGCGGGAGACCCAGTACTTC. V is TRBV7-2 and J is TRBJ2-5, with 11 bases that match TRBD2. Germline CDR1 SGHTA, CDR2 FQGNSA. The CDR3 totals 15 residues. V shed 4 bases, J shed 5 bases, and the junction held 6 bases outside the gene matches.

The chain recombines TRBV20-1 with TRBJ2-1; perhaps TRBD2 as D (6 bases). The ends were cut back, 2 bases at V and 7 bases at J, with 18 bases in the middle. The CDR3 extends over 15 amino acids. CDR1 and CDR2 (germline): DFQATT, SNEGSKA (reference sequence). CDR3 amino acids: CSARPQRREMNEQFF. The CDR3 DNA is TGCAGTGCTAGACCTCAGCGCCGGGAGATGAATGAGCAGTTCTTC.

This clonotype was picked up a small number of times. The gene calls are TRBV7-8 and TRBJ2-2; D could derive from TRBD1 or TRBD2 (5 bases each). Germline V gene lookup returns CDR1 SGHVS and CDR2 FQNEAQ. This CDR3 spans 17 amino acids. V was clipped by 5 bases and J by 4 bases, with 20 bases between them. CDR3 nucleotide sequence: TGTGCCAGCAGCCCATTTCTCACCAGGGACCGCACCGGGGAGCTGTTTTTT. Protein: CASSPFLTRDRTGELFF. The full variable domain, completed using reference TRBV7-8 and TRBJ2-2, is GAGVSQSPRYKVAKRGQDVALRCDPISGHVSLFWYQQALGQGPEFLTYFQNEAQLDKSGLPSDRFFAERPEGSVSTLKIQRTQQEDSAVYLCASSPFLTRDRTGELFFGEGSRLTVL.

This chain uses TRBV20-1 with TRBJ1-6, with no clear D. The CDR3 is made up of 14 amino acids. Germline V gene lookup returns CDR1 DFQATT and CDR2 SNEGSKA (reference sequence). V was clipped by 1 base and J by 8 bases, with 12 bases between them. The CDR3 protein is CSARAGPGDSPLHF. CDR3 bases: TGCAGTGCTAGAGCCGGACCTGGGGATTCACCCCTCCACTTT.

This chain links TRBV3-1 with TRBJ2-5; D may be TRBD1 or TRBD2 (5 bases each). This CDR3 has 14 amino acids. The V end was cut by 3 bases, the J end by 9 bases, with 17 bases between. CDR1 is LGHDT, CDR2 YNNKEL, per germline (reference sequence). This CDR3 reads CASSQGERFGAQYF. CDR3 in DNA: TGTGCCAGCAGCCAGGGGGAGAGGTTCGGGGCCCAGTACTTC.

A few counts support this clonotype. The chain employs TRBV5-1 and TRBJ2-1; a weak D match, TRBD1 (5 bases). Trimming removed 5 bases from V and 8 bases from J, with 20 bases in between. Germline CDR1 reads SGHRS; CDR2 reads YFSETQ. The CDR3 extends over 15 amino acids. The CDR3 is CASRLGLVSIDEQFF. The DNA of the CDR3 is TGCGCCAGCAGACTGGGGCTAGTAAGTATCGATGAGCAGTTCTTC.

This clonotype has a handful of counts. The chain links TRBV14 to TRBJ2-1, with D possibly being TRBD2 (5 bases). This CDR3 spans 16 amino acids. Germline V gene data show CDR1 as SGHDN and CDR2 as FVKESK. With 5 bases removed from V and 0 bases from J, the gap between germline ends came to 14 bases. The CDR3 bases are TGTGCCAGCAGCGTTTTCCGAACTAGCTCCTACAATGAGCAGTTCTTC. Amino acid sequence: CASSVFRTSSYNEQFF. Using reference TRBV14 and TRBJ2-1 for the parts outside the CDR3, the full variable domain is EAGVTQFPSHSVIEKGQTVTLRCDPISGHDNLYWYRRVMGKEIKFLLHFVKESKQDESGMPNNRFLAERTGGTYSTLKVQPAELEDSGVYFCASSVFRTSSYNEQFFGPGTRLTVL.

This chain joins TRBV12-3 or TRBV12-4 and TRBJ2-1; no reliable D call. Trimming removed 6 bases at V and 1 base at J, with 4 bases between. This CDR3 spans 12 amino acids. The CDR3 region is CASRLSYNEQFF. The CDR3 DNA follows: TGTGCCAGCAGACTGTCCTACAATGAGCAGTTCTTC.

This clonotype was seen only a few times. The V gene is TRBV28, the J gene TRBJ2-4; the D gene is possibly TRBD2 (6 bases). Germline V lookup: CDR1 MDHEN, CDR2 SYDVKM. V was cut by 4 bases and J by 5 bases, with 12 bases left in between. This CDR3 contains 14 residues. The CDR3 sequence: CASSSPGEENIQYF. The CDR3 DNA follows: TGTGCCAGCAGTTCCCCTGGGGAGGAAAACATTCAGTACTTC.

A note on this clonotype: Mismatch with germline at one junction end may stem from a read error. The rearrangement links TRBV28 to TRBJ2-7, with 10 bases lining up with TRBD2. This CDR3 contains 16 residues. The V gene's germline CDR1 is MDHEN and CDR2 SYDVKM. CDR3 nucleotide sequence: TGTGCCAACAGTTGGGGTGGACTAGCGGACACCTACGAGCAGTACTTC. This codes for CANSWGGLADTYEQYF.

This clonotype was recorded a few times. The gene calls are TRBV7-2 and TRBJ2-7; D unclear. V lost 5 bases and J lost 6, with 14 bases in between. The length of the CDR3 is 13 residues. In germline, CDR1 is SGHTA, CDR2 FQGNSA. The CDR3 is CASSNTVSPEQYF. The CDR3 region has the DNA TGTGCCAGCAGCAACACAGTTTCTCCCGAGCAGTACTTC. Using reference TRBV7-2 and TRBJ2-7 for the parts outside the CDR3, the full variable domain is GAGVSQSPSNKVTEKGKDVELRCDPISGHTALYWYRQSLGQGLEFLIYFQGNSAPDKSGLPSDRFSAERTGGSVSTLTIQRTQQEDSAVYLCASSNTVSPEQYFGPGTRLTVT.

This clonotype was detected a few times. The chain joins TRBV6-1 to TRBJ2-3; perhaps D is TRBD1 or TRBD2 (7 bases each). V was shortened by 6 bases and J by 7 bases, with 17 bases between the two germline ends. This CDR3 region has 14 residues. Looked up from germline, CDR1 is MNHNS and CDR2 is SASEGT. The CDR3 spells CASRHRGAGYTQYF. Here the CDR3 DNA reads TGTGCCAGCAGACACAGGGGAGCGGGATATACGCAGTATTTT.

The chain couples TRBV6-2 or TRBV6-3 to TRBJ2-3; 9 bases fit TRBD2. Germline V gene data show CDR1 as MNHEY and CDR2 as SVGEGT. With V trimmed by 5 bases and J by 0 bases, 3 bases remained unmatched. The CDR3 runs 15 residues. DNA for the CDR3: TGTGCCAGCAGTGGACTAGCGCGGAGCACAGATACGCAGTATTTT. This codes for CASSGLARSTDTQYF.

The chain uses TRBV21-1 and TRBJ1-1. TRBV21-1 is tagged as a pseudogene. This CDR3 is built from 16 residues. The CDR3 DNA is TGTGCCAGGAGCTTATTTAGACCGGACCGGAACACTGAAGCTTTCTTT. Its translation is CARSLFRPDRNTEAFF.